This T cell receptor beta chain was captured by sequencing in a study of T cells in Graves' hyperthyroidism and ophthalmopathy. The V and J ends lost 6 bases and 2 bases respectively, with 14 bases between them. The CDR3 totals 15 residues. Per the germline V gene, CDR1 is MDHEN and CDR2 is SYDVKM. Recently diagnosed hyperthyroidism of less than 2 months' duration affected patients aged 18 to 65. Patients were excluded for uncontrolled infection, other autoimmune disease, pregnancy or lactation. Around 10 ml fresh peripheral blood yielded the PBMCs. Amplification of TCR beta CDR3 regions used RNA as the template. The HTBI primer set was used in a first-round RT-PCR of the TCR CDR3. TCRdb reprocessed the multiplex PCR reads via MiXCR and lists one record per CDR3 protein. The repertoire holds 500,000 to 650,000 distinct CDR3 sequences, approximately 15% seen once, with around 14% in the top ten.

Sequencing was performed on blood. The rearrangement uses TRBV28 and TRBJ1-5; TRBD1 might be the D (6 bases). The receptor was isolated from a woman aged 40-49 years with Graves' hyperthyroidism. In nucleotides, the CDR3 is TGTGCCAGCAGACCTCAGACAGGCGGCAATCAGCCCCAGCATTTT. Encoded protein: CASRPQTGGNQPQHF.